The entry below gives a single T cell receptor beta chain sequence along with its context. The sample comes from a study of CD8+CD57+ T cells in acquired aplastic anemia. Study summary: DNA from sorted CD4+ and CD8+ cells averaged about 3.2 ug.

Genomic DNA was employed as the template in profiling TCR beta VDJ and CDR3. TCRdb itself ran the reads through MiXCR, one entry per CDR3 protein. The data show about 160,000 distinct CDR3 sequences, with 45% to 55% seen just once and approximately 2.9% held by the top ten. It was patients with CD8+CD57+ cell expansion by flow cytometry who were chosen for sequencing. Germline CDR1 and CDR2: SQVTM and ANQGSEA. The CDR3 totals 12 residues. With 6 bases removed from V and 3 bases from J, the gap between germline ends came to 11 bases. The receptor's source is a human donor with aplastic anemia. V and J are TRBV29-1 and TRBJ1-1; unclear D gene. Sequenced material: sorted CD4+, CD8+, or CD8+CD57+ T cells (not recorded which) from PBMCs. The DNA of the CDR3 is TGCAGCGTGGGTGCGAACCACACTGAAGCTTTCTTT. Protein sequence: CSVGANHTEAFF.